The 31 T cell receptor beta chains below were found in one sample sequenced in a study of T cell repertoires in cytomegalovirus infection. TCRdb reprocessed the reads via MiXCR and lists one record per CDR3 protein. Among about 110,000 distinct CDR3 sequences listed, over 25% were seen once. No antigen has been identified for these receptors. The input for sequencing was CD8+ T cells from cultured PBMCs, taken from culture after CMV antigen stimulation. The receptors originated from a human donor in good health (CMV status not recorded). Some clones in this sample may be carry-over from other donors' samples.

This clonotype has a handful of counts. In DNA, the CDR3 is TGTGCCAGCAGTTTAGCTTCAGGATCGGTTGACACTGAAGCTTTCTTT. It is translated as CASSLASGSVDTEAFF. J is TRBJ1-1 and V is TRBV12-3 or TRBV12-4; D is unresolved. This CDR3 has 16 amino acids. V was cut by 0 bases and J by 3 bases, with 14 bases left in between.

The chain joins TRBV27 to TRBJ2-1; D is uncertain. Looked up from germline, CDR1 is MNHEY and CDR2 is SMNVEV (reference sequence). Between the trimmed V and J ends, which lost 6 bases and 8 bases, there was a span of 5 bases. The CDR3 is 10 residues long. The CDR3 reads CASRGHEQFF. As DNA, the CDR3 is TGTGCCAGCAGGGGTCATGAGCAGTTCTTC.

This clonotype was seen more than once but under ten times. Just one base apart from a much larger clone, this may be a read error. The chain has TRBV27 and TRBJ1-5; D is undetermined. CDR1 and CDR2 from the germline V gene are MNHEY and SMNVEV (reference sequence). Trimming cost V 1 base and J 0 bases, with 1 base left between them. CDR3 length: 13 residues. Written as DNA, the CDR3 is TGTGCCAGCAGTTTATTTAGCAATCAGCCCCAGCATTTT. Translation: CASSLFSNQPQHF.

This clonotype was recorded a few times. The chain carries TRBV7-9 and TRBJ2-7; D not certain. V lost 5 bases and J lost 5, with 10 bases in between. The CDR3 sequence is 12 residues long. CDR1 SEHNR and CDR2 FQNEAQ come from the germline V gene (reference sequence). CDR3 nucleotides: TGTGCCAGCAGCGGACCTATCAACGAGCAGTACTTC. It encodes CASSGPINEQYF.

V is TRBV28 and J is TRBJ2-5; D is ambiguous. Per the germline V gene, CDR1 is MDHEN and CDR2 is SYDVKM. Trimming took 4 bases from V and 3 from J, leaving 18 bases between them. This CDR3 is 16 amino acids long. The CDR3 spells CASSSILVVVEETQYF. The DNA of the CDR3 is TGTGCCAGCAGTTCTATCCTCGTGGTCGTAGAAGAGACCCAGTACTTC.

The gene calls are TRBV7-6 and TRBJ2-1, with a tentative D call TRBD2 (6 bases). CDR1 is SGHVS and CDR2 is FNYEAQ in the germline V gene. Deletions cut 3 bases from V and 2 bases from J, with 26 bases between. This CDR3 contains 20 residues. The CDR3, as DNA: TGTGCCAGCAGCTTCCCCGGACAAGGGACTGTTGGGACGACCTACAATGAGCAGTTCTTC. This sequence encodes CASSFPGQGTVGTTYNEQFF.

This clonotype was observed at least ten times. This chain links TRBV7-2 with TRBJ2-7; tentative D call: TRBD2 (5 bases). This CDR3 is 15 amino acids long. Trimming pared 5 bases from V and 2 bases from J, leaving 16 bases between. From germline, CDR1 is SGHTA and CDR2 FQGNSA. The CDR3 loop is CASSRYEGPAYEQYF. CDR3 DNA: TGTGCCAGCAGCCGTTACGAGGGTCCAGCCTACGAGCAGTACTTC.

CDR3 residues: CASSPGQENTGELFF. CDR3 nucleotides: TGTGCCAGCAGCCCCGGACAGGAGAACACCGGGGAGCTGTTTTTT. J is TRBJ2-2 and V is TRBV6-5; TRBD1 matches 7 bases. There are 15 residues in the CDR3. The germline V gene has CDR1 MNHEY and CDR2 SVGAGI. V shed 6 bases and J 1 base; nucleotides not matched to a gene: 5.

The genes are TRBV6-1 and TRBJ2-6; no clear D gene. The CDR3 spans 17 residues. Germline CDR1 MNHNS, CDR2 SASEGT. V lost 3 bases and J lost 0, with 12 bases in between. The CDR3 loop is CASSDRPPVSGANVLTF. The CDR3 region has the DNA TGTGCCAGCAGTGATAGGCCGCCAGTCTCTGGGGCCAACGTCCTGACTTTC.

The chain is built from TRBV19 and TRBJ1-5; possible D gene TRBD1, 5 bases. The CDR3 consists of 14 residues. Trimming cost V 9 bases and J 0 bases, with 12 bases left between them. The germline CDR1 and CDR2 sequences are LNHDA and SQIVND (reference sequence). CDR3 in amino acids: CASRQGYSNQPQHF. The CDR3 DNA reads TGTGCCAGCCGGCAGGGCTATAGCAATCAGCCCCAGCATTTT.

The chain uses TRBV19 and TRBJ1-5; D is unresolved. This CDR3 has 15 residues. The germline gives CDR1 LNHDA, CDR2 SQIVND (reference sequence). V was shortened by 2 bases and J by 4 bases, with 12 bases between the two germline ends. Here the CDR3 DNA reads TGTGCCAGTAGTATATACTTCCAAACGAATCAGCCCCAGCATTTT. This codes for CASSIYFQTNQPQHF.

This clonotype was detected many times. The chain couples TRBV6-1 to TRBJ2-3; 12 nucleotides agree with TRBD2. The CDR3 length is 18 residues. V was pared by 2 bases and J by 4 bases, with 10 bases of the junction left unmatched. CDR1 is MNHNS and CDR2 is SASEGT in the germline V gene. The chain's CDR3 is CASSENPILAGGADTQYF. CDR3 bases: TGTGCCAGCAGTGAAAACCCGATACTAGCGGGGGGCGCAGATACGCAGTATTTT.

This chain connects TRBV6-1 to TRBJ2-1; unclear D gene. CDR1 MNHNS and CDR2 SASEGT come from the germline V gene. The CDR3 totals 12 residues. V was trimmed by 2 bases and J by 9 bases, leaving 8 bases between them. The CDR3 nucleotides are TGTGCCAGCAGTGAATATGGGTCTGAGCAGTTCTTC. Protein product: CASSEYGSEQFF.

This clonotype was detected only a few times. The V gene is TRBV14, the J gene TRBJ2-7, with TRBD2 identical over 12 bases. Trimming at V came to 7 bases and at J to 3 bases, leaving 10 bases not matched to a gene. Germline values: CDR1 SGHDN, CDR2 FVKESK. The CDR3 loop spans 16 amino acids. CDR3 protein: CASTRTLAGGIYEQYF. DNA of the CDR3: TGTGCCAGCACCCGAACCCTAGCGGGGGGGATCTACGAGCAGTACTTC.

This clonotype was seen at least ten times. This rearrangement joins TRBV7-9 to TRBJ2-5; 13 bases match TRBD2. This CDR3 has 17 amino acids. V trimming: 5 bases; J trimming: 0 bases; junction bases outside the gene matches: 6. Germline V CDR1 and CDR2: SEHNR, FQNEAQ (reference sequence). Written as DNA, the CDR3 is TGTGCCAGCAGCGCAGGACTAGCGGGGGCCAACCAAGAGACCCAGTACTTC. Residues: CASSAGLAGANQETQYF.

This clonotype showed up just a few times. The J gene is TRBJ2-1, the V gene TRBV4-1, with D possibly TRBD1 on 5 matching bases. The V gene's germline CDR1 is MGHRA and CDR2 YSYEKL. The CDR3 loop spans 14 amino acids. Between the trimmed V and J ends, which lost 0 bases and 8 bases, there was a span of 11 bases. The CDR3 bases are TGCGCCAGCAGCCAAGAGGGGCTTGGGGATGAGCAGTTCTTC. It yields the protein CASSQEGLGDEQFF.

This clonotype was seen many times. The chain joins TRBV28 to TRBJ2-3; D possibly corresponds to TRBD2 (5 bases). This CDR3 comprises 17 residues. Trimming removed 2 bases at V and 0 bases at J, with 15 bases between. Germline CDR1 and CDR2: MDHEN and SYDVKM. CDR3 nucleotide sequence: TGTGCCAGCAGTTTAACTAGATTTCAGATAAGCACAGATACGCAGTATTTT. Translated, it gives CASSLTRFQISTDTQYF.

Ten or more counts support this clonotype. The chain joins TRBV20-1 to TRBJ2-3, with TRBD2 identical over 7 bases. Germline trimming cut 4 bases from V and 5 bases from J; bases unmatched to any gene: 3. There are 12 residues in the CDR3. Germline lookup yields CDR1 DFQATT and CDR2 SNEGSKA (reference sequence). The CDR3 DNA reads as TGCAGTGCTAATCCGGGAGGAGATACGCAGTATTTT. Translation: CSANPGGDTQYF.

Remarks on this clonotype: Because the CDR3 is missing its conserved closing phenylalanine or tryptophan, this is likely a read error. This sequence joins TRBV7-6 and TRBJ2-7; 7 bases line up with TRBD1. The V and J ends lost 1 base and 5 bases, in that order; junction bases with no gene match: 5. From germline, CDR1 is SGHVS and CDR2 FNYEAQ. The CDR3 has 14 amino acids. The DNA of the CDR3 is TGTGCCAGCAGCTTAGGGGACAGTAGTGACGAGCAGTACATC. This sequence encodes CASSLGDSSDEQYI.

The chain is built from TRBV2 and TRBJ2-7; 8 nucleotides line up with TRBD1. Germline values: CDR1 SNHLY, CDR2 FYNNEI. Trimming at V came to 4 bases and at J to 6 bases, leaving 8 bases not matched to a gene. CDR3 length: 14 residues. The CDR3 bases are TGTGCCAGCAGTGTCCGGGGACAGGCCGCCGAGCAGTACTTC. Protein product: CASSVRGQAAEQYF.

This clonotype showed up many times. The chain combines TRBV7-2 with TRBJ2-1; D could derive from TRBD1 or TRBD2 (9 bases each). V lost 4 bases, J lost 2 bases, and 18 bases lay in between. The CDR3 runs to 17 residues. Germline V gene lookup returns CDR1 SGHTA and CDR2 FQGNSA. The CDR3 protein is CASSSQGASGAYNEQFF. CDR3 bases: TGTGCCAGCAGCTCACAGGGGGCTAGCGGGGCCTACAATGAGCAGTTCTTC.

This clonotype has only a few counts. The CDR3 protein is CSAPWRSGRAEAFF. Here the CDR3 DNA reads TGCAGTGCTCCGTGGAGGAGCGGAAGAGCTGAAGCTTTCTTT. The gene calls are TRBV20-1 and TRBJ1-1, with D uncertain. V was shortened by 5 bases and J by 6 bases, with 19 bases between the two germline ends. The CDR3 is 14 amino acids. Germline CDR1 and CDR2: DFQATT and SNEGSKA (reference sequence).

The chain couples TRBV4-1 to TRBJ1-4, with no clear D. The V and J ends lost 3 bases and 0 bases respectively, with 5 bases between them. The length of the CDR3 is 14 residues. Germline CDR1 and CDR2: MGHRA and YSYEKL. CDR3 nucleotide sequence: TGCGCCAGCAGCCACTCTGCAACTAATGAAAAACTGTTTTTT. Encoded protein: CASSHSATNEKLFF.

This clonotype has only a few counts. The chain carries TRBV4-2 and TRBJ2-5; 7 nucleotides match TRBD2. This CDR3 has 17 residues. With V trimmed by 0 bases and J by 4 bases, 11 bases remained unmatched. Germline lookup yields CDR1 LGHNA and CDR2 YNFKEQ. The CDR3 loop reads CASSQEGSGAGAETQYF. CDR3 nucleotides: TGTGCCAGCAGCCAAGAGGGAAGCGGGGCCGGGGCAGAGACCCAGTACTTC.

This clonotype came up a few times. This CDR3 is CASSQMSSGNTIYF. DNA of the CDR3: TGCGCCAGCAGCCAGATGAGCTCTGGAAACACCATATATTTT. This sequence joins TRBV4-1 and TRBJ1-3, with no clear D. CDR1 and CDR2 (germline): MGHRA, YSYEKL. Trimming removed 3 bases at V and 0 bases at J, with 6 bases between. The CDR3 length is 14 residues.

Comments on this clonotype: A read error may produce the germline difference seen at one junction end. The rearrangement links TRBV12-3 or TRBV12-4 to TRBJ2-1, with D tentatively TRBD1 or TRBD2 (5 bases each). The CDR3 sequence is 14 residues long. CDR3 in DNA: TGTGCCAGCAATTTAGTGGGGGTTTACAATGAGCAGTTCTTC. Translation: CASNLVGVYNEQFF.

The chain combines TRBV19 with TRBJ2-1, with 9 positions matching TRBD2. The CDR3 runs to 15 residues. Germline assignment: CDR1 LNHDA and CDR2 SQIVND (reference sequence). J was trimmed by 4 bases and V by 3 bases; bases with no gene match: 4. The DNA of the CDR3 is TGTGCCAGTAGTATCAGACTAGCGGCTTACAATGAGCAGTTCTTC. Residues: CASSIRLAAYNEQFF.

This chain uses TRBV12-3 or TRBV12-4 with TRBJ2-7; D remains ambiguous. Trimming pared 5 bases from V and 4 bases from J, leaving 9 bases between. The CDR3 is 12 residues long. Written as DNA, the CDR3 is TGTGCCAGCAGTGACGGACCGTACGAGCAGTACTTC. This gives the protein CASSDGPYEQYF.

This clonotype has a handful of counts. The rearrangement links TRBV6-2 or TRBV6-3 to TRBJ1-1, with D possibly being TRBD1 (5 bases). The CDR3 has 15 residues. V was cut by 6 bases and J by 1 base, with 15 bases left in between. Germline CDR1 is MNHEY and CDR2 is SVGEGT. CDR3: CASSASGAGNTEAFF. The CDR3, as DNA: TGTGCCAGCAGCGCCAGTGGGGCAGGGAACACTGAAGCTTTCTTT.

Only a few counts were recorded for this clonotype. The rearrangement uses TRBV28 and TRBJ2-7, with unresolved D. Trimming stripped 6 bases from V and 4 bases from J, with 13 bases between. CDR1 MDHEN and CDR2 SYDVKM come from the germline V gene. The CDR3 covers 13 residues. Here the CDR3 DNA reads TGTGCCAGCAGACCCCCCGGCTGGTACGAGCAGTACTTC. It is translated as CASRPPGWYEQYF.

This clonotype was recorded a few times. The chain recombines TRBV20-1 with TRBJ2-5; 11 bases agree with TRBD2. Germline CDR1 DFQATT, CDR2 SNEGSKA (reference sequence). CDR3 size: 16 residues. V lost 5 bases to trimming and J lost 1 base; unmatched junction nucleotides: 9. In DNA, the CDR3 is TGCAGTGCTCCACCTCCGACTAGCGGGGTCCAAGAGACCCAGTACTTC. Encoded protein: CSAPPPTSGVQETQYF.